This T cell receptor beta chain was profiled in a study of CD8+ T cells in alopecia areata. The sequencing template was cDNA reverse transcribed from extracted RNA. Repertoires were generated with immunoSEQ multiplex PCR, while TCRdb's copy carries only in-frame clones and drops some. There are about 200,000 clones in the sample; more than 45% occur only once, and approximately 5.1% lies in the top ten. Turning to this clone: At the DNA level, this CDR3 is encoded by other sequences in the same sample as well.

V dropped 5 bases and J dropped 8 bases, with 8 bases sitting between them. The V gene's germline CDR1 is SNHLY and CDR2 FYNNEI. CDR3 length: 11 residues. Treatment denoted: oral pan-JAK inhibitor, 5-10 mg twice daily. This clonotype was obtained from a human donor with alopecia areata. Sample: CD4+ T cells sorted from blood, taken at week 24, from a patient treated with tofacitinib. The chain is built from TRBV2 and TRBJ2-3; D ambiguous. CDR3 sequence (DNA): TGTGCCAGCAGTCTTCGCGGTACGCAGTATTTT. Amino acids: CASSLRGTQYF.